The next 18 T cell receptor beta chains were all read from a single sample in a study of blood T cell repertoires in COVID-19. The table came from immunoSEQ multiplex PCR; TCRdb's copy has only in-frame clones and leaves some out. The top ten clones hold approximately 8.9% of a sample with tens of thousands of clones, roughly nine tenths of them seen once. The sequencing input was peripheral blood. These receptors were collected from a man older than 75 with acute or convalescent COVID-19.

The genes are TRBV2 and TRBJ2-3; D possibly corresponds to TRBD2 (5 bases). The CDR3 covers 12 residues. Trimming cost V 5 bases and J 3 bases, with 6 bases left between them. Germline lookup yields CDR1 SNHLY and CDR2 FYNNEI. The CDR3 spells CASSRGTDTQYF. For the CDR3, the DNA is TGTGCCAGCAGTCGAGGGACAGATACGCAGTATTTT.

This chain connects TRBV12-3 or TRBV12-4 to TRBJ1-5, with D possibly TRBD1 on 5 matching bases. The germline V and J ends were trimmed by 6 bases and 5 bases, with 11 bases remaining between them. The CDR3 sequence is 13 residues long. CDR3 sequence: CASSLTEYQPQHF. Here the CDR3 DNA reads TGTGCCAGCAGCCTGACAGAATATCAGCCCCAGCATTTT.

The count of this clone is one. The chain couples TRBV30 to TRBJ2-7; the match to TRBD1 covers 11 bases. Trimming cost V 4 bases and J 7 bases; bases outside gene matches: 6. The CDR3 runs to 13 residues. Germline V gene lookup returns CDR1 GTSNPN and CDR2 SVGIG (reference sequence). CDR3 amino acids: CAWMADRGQEQYF. The DNA of the CDR3 is TGTGCCTGGATGGCGGACAGGGGGCAAGAGCAGTACTTC. Complete variable domain (other parts from reference TRBV30 and TRBJ2-7): SQTIHQWPATLVQPVGSPLSLECTVEGTSNPNLYWYRQAAGRGLQLLFYSVGIGQISSEVPQNLSASRPQDRQFILSSKKLLLSDSGFYLCAWMADRGQEQYFGPGTRLTVT.

CDR3 sequence reads: CASSLGLAGDNEQFF. The CDR3 DNA sequence: TGTGCCAGCAGTCTGGGACTAGCGGGGGACAATGAGCAGTTCTTC. This sequence joins TRBV2 and TRBJ2-1; 14 bases are shared with TRBD2. CDR1 SNHLY and CDR2 FYNNEI come from the germline V gene. The V and J ends lost 5 bases and 5 bases, in that order; junction bases with no gene match: 2. The CDR3 sequence is 15 residues long.

The chain has TRBV29-1 and TRBJ1-2; possible D gene TRBD1, 5 bases. Germline CDR1 is SQVTM and CDR2 is ANQGSEA. The CDR3 has 11 residues. The V end was cut by 4 bases, the J end by 3 bases, with 6 bases between. CDR3 protein: CSVGRDYGYTF. CDR3 coding DNA: TGCAGCGTTGGCAGGGACTATGGCTACACCTTC.

This rearrangement joins TRBV11-2 to TRBJ1-1; possible D gene TRBD1, 6 bases. Germline values: CDR1 SGHAT, CDR2 FQNNGV. The CDR3 has 16 residues. V gave up 2 bases and J gave up 1 base, with 14 bases separating them. As DNA, the CDR3 is TGTGCCAGCAGCTTAAGGGGGGGTATGGCGAACACTGAAGCTTTCTTT. Translation: CASSLRGGMANTEAFF.

The chain employs TRBV19 and TRBJ2-1; TRBD1 matches at 9 bases. Germline V gives CDR1 LNHDA, CDR2 SQIVND (reference sequence). Trimming cost V 7 bases and J 5 bases; bases outside gene matches: 12. CDR3 length: 16 amino acids. The CDR3 DNA follows: TGTGCCAGTAAAAATAGGTCGGGACAGGGCCACAATGAGCAGTTCTTC. It encodes CASKNRSGQGHNEQFF.

This sequence joins TRBV29-1 and TRBJ2-7; D may be TRBD1 (5 bases). V lost 4 bases and J lost 7, with 14 bases in between. CDR1 SQVTM and CDR2 ANQGSEA come from the germline V gene. This CDR3 spans 12 amino acids. The DNA for the CDR3 is TGCAGCGTTGCCCAGGGATTGGGTGAGCAGTACTTC. As protein: CSVAQGLGEQYF.

V gene TRBV4-1 combines with J gene TRBJ1-5; a possible D gene is TRBD1 (6 bases). The CDR3 consists of 15 residues. Deletions cut 4 bases from V and 1 base from J, with 11 bases between. Germline V CDR1 and CDR2: MGHRA, YSYEKL. The chain's CDR3 is CASSPQGLSNQPQHF. The CDR3 region has the DNA TGCGCCAGCAGCCCCCAGGGGTTGAGCAATCAGCCCCAGCATTTT.

This chain connects TRBV4-1 to TRBJ1-1; D ambiguous. CDR1 and CDR2 from the germline V gene are MGHRA and YSYEKL. V lost 0 bases and J lost 0, with 8 bases in between. This CDR3 region has 15 residues. Here the CDR3 reads CASSQEEGMNTEAFF. CDR3 DNA: TGCGCCAGCAGCCAAGAAGAGGGCATGAACACTGAAGCTTTCTTT.

The chain has TRBV5-1 and TRBJ2-3; D uncertain. The CDR3 runs to 13 residues. V lost 4 bases, J lost 7 bases, and 13 bases lay in between. The germline V gene encodes CDR1 SGHRS and CDR2 YFSETQ. As DNA, the CDR3 is TGCGCCAGCAGCCTGAGCACCGCCTATACGCAGTATTTT. Translation gives CASSLSTAYTQYF.

The rearrangement links TRBV4-1 to TRBJ2-1, with D possibly being TRBD2 (6 bases). The CDR3 consists of 16 residues. V lost 4 bases to trimming and J lost 4 bases, with 17 bases between them. Germline V lookup: CDR1 MGHRA, CDR2 YSYEKL. The chain's CDR3 is CASSLLRGIGYNEQFF. CDR3 nucleotides: TGCGCCAGCAGCCTCCTACGGGGGATAGGGTACAATGAGCAGTTCTTC.

The CDR3 protein is CAWSVPQYSNQPQHF. DNA for the CDR3: TGTGCCTGGAGTGTACCCCAGTATAGCAATCAGCCCCAGCATTTT. V and J are TRBV30 and TRBJ1-5, with unresolved D. Germline assignment: CDR1 GTSNPN and CDR2 SVGIG (reference sequence). This CDR3 is 15 amino acids long. V shed 0 bases and J shed 0 bases, with 9 bases lying between them.

The rearrangement joins TRBV5-1 to TRBJ2-1; 7 bases map to TRBD1. CDR3 length equals 15 residues. With 1 base clipped from V and 4 bases from J, the junction kept 5 bases outside the gene matches. Germline V lookup: CDR1 SGHRS, CDR2 YFSETQ. The CDR3 DNA is TGCGCCAGCAGCTTGACAGGACAGGAGTACAATGAGCAGTTCTTC. Amino acids: CASSLTGQEYNEQFF.

The rearrangement uses TRBV28 and TRBJ1-1; D possibly corresponds to TRBD1 (5 bases). Trimming pared 5 bases from V and 7 bases from J, leaving 23 bases between. This CDR3 is 16 amino acids long. Germline-derived CDR1 and CDR2 are MDHEN and SYDVKM. The CDR3 sequence is CASSDDIGGDLREAFF. The CDR3 DNA sequence: TGTGCCAGCAGTGATGACATCGGCGGGGACTTACGTGAAGCTTTCTTT.

The V gene is TRBV6-6, the J gene TRBJ2-7, with D maybe TRBD1 (5 bases). V was pared by 6 bases and J by 2 bases, with 8 bases between. Germline CDR1 reads MNHNY; CDR2 reads SVGAGI (reference sequence). CDR3 length: 12 residues. The CDR3 loop reads CASSGQTYEQYF. The CDR3 DNA reads as TGTGCCAGCAGCGGACAAACCTACGAGCAGTACTTC.

This clone appeared a few times. The chain combines TRBV9 with TRBJ2-6, with D perhaps matching TRBD1 (6 bases). The CDR3 totals 15 residues. Germline V gene lookup returns CDR1 SGDLS and CDR2 YYNGEE. The V end lost 4 bases, the J end lost 1 base, and 9 bases lay between the germline ends. The CDR3 loop is CASSLQGSGANVLTF. The DNA for the CDR3 is TGTGCCAGCAGCCTACAGGGATCTGGGGCCAACGTCCTGACTTTC.

The chain links TRBV7-9 to TRBJ2-5; TRBD1 aligns across 10 bases. V shed 6 bases, J shed 5 bases, and the junction held 6 bases outside the gene matches. The germline V gene encodes CDR1 SEHNR and CDR2 FQNEAQ (reference sequence). The CDR3 contains 14 residues. The CDR3 here is CASSSGTGVETQYF. CDR3 bases: TGTGCCAGCAGTTCCGGGACAGGGGTCGAGACCCAGTACTTC.